One sample yielded the 27 T cell receptor beta chains listed below, sequenced in a study of cytomegalovirus exposure and HLA in healthy donors (dated by TCRdb to 2015 to 2018). Library generation was performed with the immunoSEQ multiplex PCR assay. The multiplex PCR relied on a mix of 60 forward primers for TCR Vbeta segments and 13 reverse primers for TCR Jbeta segments. This is the immuneACCESS table as TCRdb keeps it, with only in-frame sequences that have V and J called. A part of the clones is gone; compared with another copy, unresolved V genes explain less than half, and the rest is unexplained. The sample records about 120,000 clones, approximately 80% of which are singletons. The ten largest clones represent roughly 3.1% of the sample. The sequenced material came from PBMCs. The receptor source for this set is a man aged 30-40 years in good health and CMV-seronegative.

This chain connects TRBV28 to TRBJ1-1, with 8 bases fitting TRBD1. The CDR3 is made up of 13 amino acids. J gave up 8 bases and V 4 bases, and 6 bases lay outside the gene matches. The germline gives CDR1 MDHEN, CDR2 SYDVKM. The CDR3 sequence is CASSSGTGREAFF. As DNA, the CDR3 is TGTGCCAGCAGTTCGGGGACAGGTCGAGAAGCTTTCTTT.

The CDR3 DNA is TGTGCCAGCAAAAGAGGAGTTGATGGAAACACCATATATTTT. This gives the protein CASKRGVDGNTIYF. V gene TRBV6-6 combines with J gene TRBJ1-3, with D uncertain. Germline V CDR1 and CDR2: MNHNY, SVGAGI (reference sequence). This CDR3 has 14 residues. Trimming removed 7 bases at V and 3 bases at J, with 13 bases between.

The chain links TRBV5-6 to TRBJ1-2; TRBD1 aligns across 7 bases. Germline V gene lookup returns CDR1 SGHDT and CDR2 YYEEEE. The CDR3 loop spans 16 amino acids. V lost 7 bases, J lost 0 bases, and 12 bases stayed unmatched. The CDR3 DNA is TGTGCCAGCTACGGGACAGACGTGTCGTCTAACTATGGCTACACCTTC. Translating it yields CASYGTDVSSNYGYTF.

V and J are TRBV30 and TRBJ1-2, with D maybe TRBD1 (5 bases). Looked up from germline, CDR1 is GTSNPN and CDR2 is SVGIG (reference sequence). The CDR3 sequence is 14 residues long. V was shortened by 0 bases and J by 3 bases, with 11 bases between the two germline ends. DNA of the CDR3: TGTGCCTGGAGTGTACTGGGGGGGGACTATGGCTACACCTTC. Translation: CAWSVLGGDYGYTF.

The table lists this clone with a few counts. The chain is built from TRBV27 and TRBJ2-4; D is unclear. Germline V gene lookup returns CDR1 MNHEY and CDR2 SMNVEV (reference sequence). This CDR3 contains 13 residues. With 0 bases removed from V and 6 bases from J, the gap between germline ends came to 6 bases. The CDR3 bases are TGTGCCAGCAGTTTATCGCAAGCAAACATTCAGTACTTC. Protein: CASSLSQANIQYF.

This clone has only a few counts. The chain links TRBV9 to TRBJ2-3, with TRBD2 identical over 14 bases. This CDR3 contains 16 residues. CDR1 is SGDLS, CDR2 YYNGEE, per germline. The ends lost 7 bases at V and 2 bases at J; junction bases unmatched: 6. The CDR3 here is CASGGLAGGHTDTQYF. The CDR3 DNA follows: TGTGCCAGCGGAGGACTAGCGGGAGGTCACACAGATACGCAGTATTTT.

The genes are TRBV11-2 and TRBJ2-2, with 9 bases matching TRBD1. CDR3 length equals 17 residues. The germline CDR1 and CDR2 sequences are SGHAT and FQNNGV. After removal of 0 bases from V and 6 bases from J, the junction contained 8 bases not matched to a gene. The CDR3, as DNA: TGTGCCAGCAGCTTAGATCCCGGGACAGGGAGGGCCGGGGAGCTGTTTTTT. This encodes CASSLDPGTGRAGELFF.

In its sample, this clone was seen once. J is TRBJ2-1 and V is TRBV5-1; D might be TRBD2 (6 bases). Trimming stripped 2 bases from V and 3 bases from J, with 12 bases between. Germline V gene sequence: CDR1 SGHRS, CDR2 YFSETQ. This CDR3 comprises 15 residues. The CDR3 is CASSLAGPDYNEQFF. The CDR3, as DNA: TGCGCCAGCAGCTTAGCGGGTCCAGACTACAATGAGCAGTTCTTC.

The chain employs TRBV10-1 and TRBJ1-1; TRBD1 is a possible D gene (5 bases). Germline-derived CDR1 and CDR2 are WNHNN and SYGVQD (reference sequence). The CDR3 has 13 amino acids. V lost 4 bases to trimming and J lost 3 bases, with 9 bases between them. Written as DNA, the CDR3 is TGCGCCAGCAGTGGACAGCTTGACACTGAAGCTTTCTTT. Translated: CASSGQLDTEAFF.

The chain uses TRBV19 and TRBJ1-5; unclear D gene. Germline values: CDR1 LNHDA, CDR2 SQIVND (reference sequence). With 5 bases removed from V and 8 bases from J, the gap between germline ends came to 16 bases. CDR3 length equals 14 residues. The CDR3 DNA sequence: TGTGCCAGTAGTCTCGGAACCGGGTGGGAGCCCCAGCATTTT. Protein sequence: CASSLGTGWEPQHF.

The CDR3 DNA sequence: TGTGCCACCAGCCCCCCGGGGACAGGGTCCTATGGCTACACCTTC. Translating it yields CATSPPGTGSYGYTF. V and J are TRBV15 and TRBJ1-2, with 9 positions matching TRBD1. The CDR3 runs 15 residues. Unmatched junction bases numbered 8, after V lost 5 bases and J lost 4 bases. The V gene's germline CDR1 is LNHNV and CDR2 YYDKDF (reference sequence).

This clone has a single count. The chain employs TRBV7-2 and TRBJ1-1; 7 bases map to TRBD1. There are 15 residues in the CDR3. CDR1 SGHTA and CDR2 FQGNSA come from the germline V gene. V lost 1 base, J lost 0 bases, and 2 bases stayed unmatched. Written as DNA, the CDR3 is TGTGCCAGCAGCTTAGGACAGGGCCTGAACACTGAAGCTTTCTTT. It yields the protein CASSLGQGLNTEAFF.

The chain recombines TRBV5-8 with TRBJ1-1; D is unclear. CDR1 and CDR2 (germline): SGHTS, YDEGEE. V lost 3 bases and J 11 bases, leaving 11 bases between the germline ends. This CDR3 is 11 amino acids long. The CDR3 nucleotides read TGTGCCAGCAGCTCAGTTAAGATCGCTTTCTTT. Translation gives CASSSVKIAFF. The full variable domain, rest sourced from reference TRBV5-8 and TRBJ1-1, is EAGVTQSPTHLIKTRGQQATLRCSPISGHTSVYWYQQALGLGLQFLLWYDEGEERNRGNFPPRFSGRQFPNYSSELNVNALELEDSALYLCASSSVKIAFFGQGTRLTVV.

Only a few counts were recorded for this clone. This chain links TRBV6-5 with TRBJ1-1; 7 bases fit TRBD1. The CDR3 has 14 amino acids. The V and J ends lost 4 bases and 5 bases, in that order; junction bases with no gene match: 7. Looked up from germline, CDR1 is MNHEY and CDR2 is SVGAGI. The CDR3 coding sequence is TGTGCCAGCAGTTTCACAGGGGCGGGGACTGAAGCTTTCTTT. Amino acids: CASSFTGAGTEAFF.

The chain combines TRBV5-1 with TRBJ2-3; D perhaps matches TRBD1 (5 bases). Germline CDR1 is SGHRS and CDR2 is YFSETQ. The V end was cut by 5 bases, the J end by 0 bases, with 10 bases between. The CDR3 is 14 residues long. The CDR3, as DNA: TGCGCCAGCAGTCCTGACAGTAGCACAGATACGCAGTATTTT. Residues: CASSPDSSTDTQYF.

This clone appeared a few times. The CDR3, as DNA: TGCGCCAGCAGCTTGAAAGTAGGGGCAGGGACTGAAGCTTTCTTT. It encodes CASSLKVGAGTEAFF. This chain uses TRBV5-1 with TRBJ1-1; tentatively, D is TRBD1 (5 bases). Trimming pared 1 base from V and 5 bases from J, leaving 15 bases between. This CDR3 is 15 amino acids long. CDR1 and CDR2 (germline): SGHRS, YFSETQ. The variable domain in full, completed from reference TRBV5-1 and TRBJ1-1, reads KAGVTQTPRYLIKTRGQQVTLSCSPISGHRSVSWYQQTPGQGLQFLFEYFSETQRNKGNFPGRFSGRQFSNSRSEMNVSTLELGDSALYLCASSLKVGAGTEAFFGQGTRLTVV.

This clone showed up just a few times. This chain links TRBV6-1 with TRBJ2-5, with 7 positions matching TRBD1. V was pared by 3 bases and J by 2 bases, with 9 bases of the junction left unmatched. From germline, CDR1 is MNHNS and CDR2 SASEGT. The CDR3 contains 16 residues. In DNA, the CDR3 is TGTGCCAGCAGTGACTGGGGCCCGGGACAGCAAGAGACCCAGTACTTC. Translated: CASSDWGPGQQETQYF.

The chain is built from TRBV18 and TRBJ1-2; TRBD1 aligns across 7 bases. V shed 4 bases, J shed 0 bases, and the junction held 8 bases outside the gene matches. This CDR3 spans 16 amino acids. Germline-derived CDR1 and CDR2 are KGHSH and LQKENI. DNA for the CDR3: TGTGCCAGCTCACGCGCGGACAGGAGAGCTAACTATGGCTACACCTTC. Amino acid sequence: CASSRADRRANYGYTF. Based on the CDR3 plus reference TRBV18 and TRBJ1-2, the full variable domain is NAGVMQNPRHLVRRRGQEARLRCSPMKGHSHVYWYRQLPEEGLKFMVYLQKENIIDESGMPKERFSAEFPKEGPSILRIQQVVRGDSAAYFCASSRADRRANYGYTFGSGTRLTVV.

The chain is built from TRBV7-2 and TRBJ2-2; 8 bases match TRBD1. The length of the CDR3 is 15 residues. Germline trimming cut 0 bases from V and 5 bases from J; bases unmatched to any gene: 2. Germline assignment: CDR1 SGHTA and CDR2 FQGNSA. CDR3 DNA: TGTGCCAGCAGCTTAGCCAGGGGGCAAACCGGGGAGCTGTTTTTT. It codes for CASSLARGQTGELFF.

The chain carries TRBV5-4 and TRBJ2-3, with D hard to call. Germline V gives CDR1 SGHNT, CDR2 YYREEE (reference sequence). V gave up 0 bases and J gave up 1 base, with 6 bases separating them. There are 14 residues in the CDR3. This chain's CDR3 is CASSLVFGTDTQYF. The DNA for the CDR3 is TGTGCCAGCAGCTTGGTCTTTGGCACAGATACGCAGTATTTT.

Only a few counts were recorded for this clone. The chain carries TRBV7-9 and TRBJ1-1; no definite D call. The CDR3 has 12 amino acids. Germline V gives CDR1 SEHNR, CDR2 FQNEAQ (reference sequence). V shed 1 base and J shed 10 bases, with 10 bases lying between them. For the CDR3, the DNA is TGTGCCAGCAGCTTAGAACAGCTGGGAGCTTTCTTT. Translating it yields CASSLEQLGAFF.

The chain uses TRBV5-1 and TRBJ2-7; perhaps TRBD2 as D (6 bases). V lost 0 bases, J lost 2 bases, and 12 bases lay in between. This CDR3 has 15 amino acids. Germline values: CDR1 SGHRS, CDR2 YFSETQ. Here the CDR3 DNA reads TGCGCCAGCAGCTTGGATGGACTACCAGCCTACGAGCAGTACTTC. Its translation is CASSLDGLPAYEQYF.

Turning to this clone: Other DNA sequences in this sample translate to the same CDR3. The chain recombines TRBV4-1 with TRBJ1-2, with 7 bases fitting TRBD1. Germline V gene data show CDR1 as MGHRA and CDR2 as YSYEKL. After removal of 1 base from V and 4 bases from J, the junction contained 0 bases not matched to a gene. This CDR3 has 13 residues. Here the CDR3 reads CASSQGQGYGYTF. The CDR3 DNA is TGCGCCAGCAGCCAAGGACAGGGCTATGGCTACACCTTC.

This clone was picked up a small number of times. This sequence joins TRBV4-3 and TRBJ1-4; D is perhaps TRBD1 (5 bases). Trimming removed 7 bases at V and 3 bases at J, with 12 bases between. Germline CDR1 reads LGHNA; CDR2 reads YSLEER. The CDR3 totals 14 residues. As DNA, the CDR3 is TGCGCCAGCAATGGAGACAGAGCTAATGAAAAACTGTTTTTT. The encoded protein is CASNGDRANEKLFF.

This clone was picked up a small number of times. The rearrangement joins TRBV28 to TRBJ2-2, with a weak D call TRBD2 (6 bases). This CDR3 spans 14 amino acids. Germline V lookup: CDR1 MDHEN, CDR2 SYDVKM. Trimming pared 3 bases from V and 1 base from J, leaving 6 bases between. In nucleotides, the CDR3 is TGTGCCAGCAGTTTGGGGGGGAACACCGGGGAGCTGTTTTTT. It is translated as CASSLGGNTGELFF.

V is TRBV28 and J is TRBJ2-7; D is uncertain. The V and J ends lost 5 bases and 3 bases respectively, with 17 bases between them. This CDR3 spans 15 amino acids. Germline V gene sequence: CDR1 MDHEN, CDR2 SYDVKM. The CDR3 region has the DNA TGTGCCAGCAGTCCTGCCTCCCCAGGATTCTACGAGCAGTACTTC. It translates to CASSPASPGFYEQYF.

This chain links TRBV5-4 with TRBJ2-2, with TRBD1 matching 9 bases. The CDR3 has 15 residues. Losses at the gene ends were 4 bases for V and 7 bases for J; bases not matched to a gene: 8. The V gene's germline CDR1 is SGHNT and CDR2 YYREEE (reference sequence). CDR3 coding DNA: TGTGCCAGCAGCACAGGGACAGGGCCGGACGGGGAGCTGTTTTTT. Protein: CASSTGTGPDGELFF.